Below, 5 T cell receptor beta chains from the same sample are listed, as sequenced in a study of cytomegalovirus exposure and HLA in healthy donors (dated 2017 in TCRdb). Libraries were constructed by the immunoSEQ multiplex PCR assay. For the multiplex PCR, a mixture combining 60 forward primers for TCR Vbeta segments and 13 reverse primers for TCR Jbeta segments was used. TCRdb stores this immuneACCESS table with in-frame sequences only. Part of the clones is absent; in the studies checked, under half of the shortfall reflects unresolved V genes, and no reason is known for the rest. The sample profile shows about 300,000 clones; 70% to 90% of them were found once. Of the sample, about 4% is held by the ten largest clones. Specimen: PBMCs. These receptors all stem from a man aged 35 to 55 in good health and CMV-seropositive.

The V gene is TRBV11-2, the J gene TRBJ1-2, with TRBD1 identical over 7 bases. The J segment lost 0 bases and the V segment lost 5 bases, leaving 6 bases of the junction unmatched. This CDR3 spans 15 amino acids. CDR1 and CDR2 from the germline V gene are SGHAT and FQNNGV. As DNA, the CDR3 is TGTGCCAGCAGCCTGCGACAGGGACCTAACTATGGCTACACCTTC. Translated: CASSLRQGPNYGYTF.

This clone was seen only a few times. The chain has TRBV10-3 and TRBJ2-7; perhaps TRBD2 as D (5 bases). Per the germline V gene, CDR1 is ENHRY and CDR2 is SYGVKD. Trimming took off 0 bases at V and 0 bases at J, with 12 bases between the two ends. This CDR3 region has 16 residues. DNA of the CDR3: TGTGCCATCAGTGAGTCTTTGCGGGCGAGCTCCTACGAGCAGTACTTC. Its protein is CAISESLRASSYEQYF.

The chain uses TRBV7-8 and TRBJ2-1; 11 nucleotides align to TRBD2. This CDR3 is built from 15 residues. From germline, CDR1 is SGHVS and CDR2 FQNEAQ. Losses at the gene ends were 6 bases for V and 5 bases for J; bases not matched to a gene: 6. Here the CDR3 DNA reads TGTGCCAGCAGGGCCGGGACTAGCGGCGACAATGAGCAGTTCTTC. Protein: CASRAGTSGDNEQFF.

This clone has only a few counts. CDR3 in DNA: TGCGCCAGCAGCTCCTGGACAGGCTTGAACACTGAAGCTTTCTTT. Protein: CASSSWTGLNTEAFF. V gene TRBV5-1 combines with J gene TRBJ1-1; 7 positions agree with TRBD1. The germline V gene has CDR1 SGHRS and CDR2 YFSETQ. Germline trimming cut 3 bases from V and 0 bases from J; bases unmatched to any gene: 5. The CDR3 spans 15 residues.

The V gene is TRBV14, the J gene TRBJ2-2; TRBD2 matches 10 bases. This CDR3 region has 17 residues. Germline loops: CDR1 SGHDN, CDR2 FVKESK. The V gene end was trimmed by 0 bases and the J gene end by 10 bases; junction bases not matched to a gene: 11. The CDR3 sequence: CASSQEYVVAGGVELFF. The CDR3, as DNA: TGTGCCAGCAGCCAAGAGTACGTGGTAGCGGGAGGCGTGGAGCTGTTTTTT.